The 8 T cell receptor beta chains in this list originate from one sample, sequenced in a study of CD8 T cells in Susac syndrome. An amount of RNA that ranged from roughly 0.5 to 1 ug was reverse transcribed with random hexamers. TCRdb processed the immunoSEQ multiplex PCR reads anew with MiXCR; each CDR3 protein has one entry. The sample lists 40,000 to 55,000 distinct CDR3 sequences; about 91% were seen once. Sequences were obtained from CD8+ T cells from PBMCs. The receptors stem from a human donor in good health.

The chain links TRBV7-9 to TRBJ2-2, with TRBD2 identical over 9 bases. The CDR3 consists of 15 residues. CDR1 is SEHNR, CDR2 FQNEAQ, per germline (reference sequence). The junction had 4 bases not matched to a gene; V was cut back by 2 bases and J by 6 bases. The CDR3 region has the DNA TGTGCCAGCAGCTTACTAGCGGGAAAGGCCGGGGAGCTGTTTTTT. It encodes CASSLLAGKAGELFF. The full variable domain, its missing parts supplied by reference TRBV7-9 and TRBJ2-2, is DTGVSQNPRHKITKRGQNVTFRCDPISEHNRLYWYRQTLGQGPEFLTYFQNEAQLEKSRLLSDRFSAERPKGSFSTLEIQRTEQGDSAMYLCASSLLAGKAGELFFGEGSRLTVL.

This chain uses TRBV3-1 with TRBJ2-2; D unresolved. Germline V lookup: CDR1 LGHDT, CDR2 YNNKEL (reference sequence). This CDR3 comprises 20 residues. Trimming removed 2 bases from V and 7 bases from J, with 29 bases in between. CDR3 region: CASSQTYRRPERDRDGELFF. CDR3 nucleotides: TGTGCCAGCAGCCAAACCTACCGCCGCCCGGAGAGAGACCGAGACGGGGAGCTGTTTTTT.

The chain couples TRBV30 to TRBJ2-7; 11 nucleotides match TRBD2. This CDR3 contains 15 residues. Germline loops: CDR1 GTSNPN, CDR2 SVGIG (reference sequence). With 0 bases clipped from V and 3 bases from J, the junction kept 4 bases outside the gene matches. This chain's CDR3 is CAWSVTGTSGYEQYF. CDR3 bases: TGTGCCTGGAGTGTCACCGGGACTAGCGGCTACGAGCAGTACTTC.

V gene TRBV4-3 combines with J gene TRBJ2-7, with 12 positions matching TRBD2. The CDR3 contains 16 residues. J was trimmed by 4 bases and V by 1 base; bases with no gene match: 5. In germline, CDR1 is LGHNA, CDR2 YSLEER. This chain's CDR3 is CASSQGGLAGWYEQYF. The CDR3 DNA reads TGCGCCAGCAGCCAAGGTGGACTAGCGGGATGGTACGAGCAGTACTTC.

The chain links TRBV24-1 to TRBJ2-1, with 11 nucleotides matching TRBD2. After removal of 3 bases from V and 9 bases from J, the junction contained 3 bases not matched to a gene. From germline, CDR1 is KGHDR and CDR2 SFDVKD. The CDR3 runs to 14 residues. The CDR3 region has the DNA TGTGCCACCAGTGATAACCTAGCGGGAGGTGAGCAGTTCTTC. Its protein product is CATSDNLAGGEQFF.

V usage is TRBV7-6 and J usage is TRBJ1-1; no firm D call. In germline, CDR1 is SGHVS, CDR2 FNYEAQ. The V end lost 1 base, the J end lost 11 bases, and 17 bases lay between the germline ends. The CDR3 extends over 14 amino acids. CDR3 region: CASSLEDMVNPAFF. For the CDR3, the DNA is TGTGCCAGCAGCTTAGAAGACATGGTCAATCCGGCTTTCTTT.

This clonotype was observed once. V is TRBV7-9 and J is TRBJ1-1; no clear D. Germline assignment: CDR1 SEHNR and CDR2 FQNEAQ (reference sequence). The CDR3 sequence is 13 residues long. Deletions cut 1 base from V and 6 bases from J, with 9 bases between. For the CDR3, the DNA is TGTGCCAGCAGCTTAGATAGTTTGGCTGAAGCTTTCTTT. Its translation: CASSLDSLAEAFF.

This chain connects TRBV3-1 to TRBJ2-2, with a tentative D call TRBD2 (5 bases). The germline V gene encodes CDR1 LGHDT and CDR2 YNNKEL (reference sequence). This CDR3 has 15 amino acids. With 4 bases removed from V and 5 bases from J, the gap between germline ends came to 14 bases. The chain's CDR3 is CASSPERSRTGELFF. Here the CDR3 DNA reads TGTGCCAGCAGCCCGGAGCGGAGTCGGACCGGGGAGCTGTTTTTT.